This is a list of T cell receptor beta chains from one sample in a study of neurological immune-mediated disorders. TCRdb fed the 5' RACE reads into MiXCR, producing one record per CDR3 protein. The sample shows tens of thousands of distinct CDR3 sequences, more than 5% of them seen only once. Sequenced input: PBMCs. All receptors derive from a woman aged 55-70 years with multiple sclerosis. Both conserved end residues are part of each CDR3. A D gene is named only where the DNA matches it firmly. Size values are once, few and many counts, or a class for expanded clones, and some rows have none.

v_call	d_call	cdr3_length	j_call	clone_size	cdr3_aa	cdr3_nt
TRBV6-6	-	13	TRBJ2-7	many	CASSQVGGYEQYF	TGTGCCAGCAGTCAGGTTGGGGGCTACGAGCAGTACTTC
TRBV20-1	-	12	TRBJ1-2	many	CSAGAGNYGYTF	TGCAGTGCTGGGGCAGGGAACTATGGCTACACCTTC
TRBV5-1	-	14	TRBJ2-1	many	CASSPDPSGSGPFF	TGCGCCAGCAGCCCGGACCCGAGCGGGTCGGGTCCGTTCTTC
TRBV11-2	-	15	TRBJ2-1	many	CASSFDGSSYNEQFF	TGTGCCAGCAGCTTTGATGGAAGCTCCTACAATGAGCAGTTCTTC
TRBV4-2	-	13	TRBJ2-3	many	CAKQGISTDTQYF	TGTGCCAAGCAGGGGATTAGCACAGATACGCAGTATTTT
TRBV5-1	TRBD1	14	TRBJ2-7	few	CASSSTGTGSEQYF	TGCGCCAGCAGCTCAACCGGGACAGGGAGTGAGCAGTACTTC
TRBV24-1	TRBD2	17	TRBJ2-3	many	CATSDPGLAGAVDTQYF	TGTGCCACCAGTGATCCGGGACTAGCGGGGGCGGTAGATACGCAGTATTTT
TRBV5-5	-	15	TRBJ2-1	many	CASSTGQTFYNEQFF	TGTGCCAGCAGCACAGGACAGACCTTCTACAATGAGCAGTTCTTC
TRBV12-3/TRBV12-4	-	14	TRBJ2-1	many	CASSLGGDYNEQFF	TGTGCCAGCAGTTTAGGCGGAGATTACAATGAGCAGTTCTTC
TRBV6-1	TRBD1	17	TRBJ2-6	few	CASLTGTGSSGANVLTF	TGTGCCAGCCTAACCGGGACAGGAAGCTCTGGGGCCAACGTCCTGACTTTC
TRBV7-9	-	14	TRBJ2-7	many	CASSPTDARYEQYF	TGTGCCAGCAGCCCCACCGATGCGCGATACGAGCAGTACTTC
TRBV20-1	-	14	TRBJ1-1	many	CSAHNPSGNTEAFF	TGCAGTGCTCACAACCCCAGTGGGAACACTGAAGCTTTCTTT
TRBV29-1	TRBD2	14	TRBJ2-5	many	CSVVASGGGETQYF	TGCAGCGTTGTGGCTAGCGGGGGGGGTGAGACCCAGTACTTC
TRBV7-7	-	14	TRBJ2-3	few	CASSLFDSTDTQYF	TGTGCTAGCAGCTTATTCGACAGCACAGATACGCAGTATTTT
TRBV19	-	12	TRBJ1-1	many	CASSSRLTEAFF	TGTGCCAGTAGTAGCAGACTTACTGAAGCTTTCTTT
TRBV29-1	TRBD1	17	TRBJ2-7	many	CSVEDLGGGTGAYEQYF	TGCAGCGTTGAAGATCTTGGTGGGGGGACAGGAGCCTACGAGCAGTACTTC
TRBV20-1	TRBD2	14	TRBJ2-2	many	CSARPGGNTGELFF	TGCAGTGCTAGGCCGGGGGGGAACACCGGGGAGCTGTTTTTT
TRBV5-1	-	15	TRBJ2-2	-	CASSLERSNTGELFF	TGCGCCAGCAGCTTGGAAAGGTCGAACACCGGGGAGCTGTTTTTT
TRBV3-1	-	13	TRBJ2-3	many	CASSHNRADTQYF	TGTGCCAGCAGCCACAACAGAGCAGATACGCAGTATTTT
TRBV12-3/TRBV12-4	TRBD1	14	TRBJ2-3	many	CASSPDRVADTQYF	TGTGCCAGCAGTCCGGACAGGGTTGCAGATACGCAGTATTTT
TRBV3-1	TRBD1	15	TRBJ1-6	many	CASSQVSGGRSPLHF	TGTGCCAGCAGCCAAGTGTCAGGGGGCCGGTCACCCCTCCACTTT
TRBV6-6	-	15	TRBJ2-4	many	CASSGDTLAKNIQYF	TGTGCCAGCAGTGGGGACACTCTAGCCAAAAACATTCAGTACTTC
TRBV4-1	-	14	TRBJ2-7	many	CASSQVEGKYEQYF	TGCGCCAGCAGCCAAGTGGAGGGAAAATACGAGCAGTACTTC
TRBV20-1	TRBD1	16	TRBJ2-6	many	CSARGTESSGANVLTF	TGCAGTGCTAGGGGGACAGAGAGCTCTGGGGCCAACGTCCTGACTTTC
TRBV15	-	12	TRBJ1-2	many	CATSLVNYGYTF	TGTGCCACCAGCCTAGTAAACTATGGCTACACCTTC
TRBV12-3/TRBV12-4	-	14	TRBJ1-2	many	CASSRRLTNYGYTF	TGTGCCAGCAGTCGCAGGTTAACTAACTATGGCTACACCTTC
TRBV4-1	-	14	TRBJ2-7	many	CASSQVVDSYEQYF	TGCGCCAGCAGCCAAGTTGTAGACTCCTACGAGCAGTACTTC
TRBV20-1	-	14	TRBJ2-1	many	CSARDPPRPNEQFF	TGCAGTGCTAGAGATCCCCCAAGGCCGAATGAGCAGTTCTTC
TRBV12-3/TRBV12-4	-	13	TRBJ1-2	many	CASSPGGVGGYTF	TGTGCCAGCAGCCCCGGAGGGGTGGGTGGCTACACCTTC
TRBV11-3	TRBD1	16	TRBJ2-1	few	CASSLGAGQGHNEQFF	TGTGCCAGCAGCTTAGGAGCGGGACAGGGGCACAATGAGCAGTTCTTC
TRBV28	-	14	TRBJ1-6	many	CASRVGGRNSPLHF	TGTGCCAGCAGAGTCGGTGGGAGAAATTCACCCCTCCACTTT
TRBV6-5	-	14	TRBJ1-6	many	CASNGDRSNSPLHF	TGTGCCAGCAATGGAGACAGGTCCAACTCACCCCTCCACTTT
TRBV4-1	TRBD1	16	TRBJ1-5	many	CASSQELDRVNQPQHF	TGCGCCAGCAGCCAAGAACTGGACAGGGTCAATCAGCCCCAGCATTTT
TRBV5-6	-	13	TRBJ1-2	many	CASSLGRLGGYTF	TGTGCCAGCAGCTTGGGTAGATTAGGTGGCTACACCTTC
TRBV12-3/TRBV12-4	TRBD1	14	TRBJ1-2	many	CASSPRQGHYGYTF	TGTGCCAGCAGTCCCCGACAGGGGCACTATGGCTACACCTTC
TRBV18	-	15	TRBJ1-6	many	CASSPRQVDNSPLHF	TGTGCCAGCTCACCTCGACAGGTGGATAATTCACCCCTCCACTTT